The 8 T cell receptor beta chains below come from one sample, sequenced in a study of blood T cell repertoires in COVID-19. TCRdb's table, derived via immunoSEQ multiplex PCR, lists solely in-frame clones and lacks some. The sample shows 250,000 to 350,000 clones, 75% to 90% of them seen only once. The sample was PBMCs or T cells enriched from blood (not recorded which). The receptors shown here come from a woman in her twenties or thirties who had recovered from COVID-19.

The chain links TRBV28 to TRBJ1-2; no definite D call. The length of the CDR3 is 13 residues. The V gene lost 6 bases and the J gene lost 6 bases, with 14 bases spanning the gap. Germline lookup yields CDR1 MDHEN and CDR2 SYDVKM. DNA of the CDR3: TGTGCCAGCAGCCTCTTGGAGCGTAATGGCTACACCTTC. Translation gives CASSLLERNGYTF.

Only one count was recorded for this clone. The CDR3 coding sequence is TGTGCCAGCAGTTTATCGCTATCACGAGCTCCCTACGAGCAGTACTTC. It encodes CASSLSLSRAPYEQYF. This chain connects TRBV28 to TRBJ2-7, with no clear D. Germline-derived CDR1 and CDR2 are MDHEN and SYDVKM. CDR3 length: 16 amino acids. Trimming left V 1 base short and J 2 bases short, with 15 bases between.

The rearrangement joins TRBV27 to TRBJ2-7; TRBD1 matches at 8 bases. From germline, CDR1 is MNHEY and CDR2 SMNVEV (reference sequence). Germline trimming cut 3 bases from V and 2 bases from J; bases unmatched to any gene: 9. This CDR3 is built from 16 residues. The CDR3 here is CASSLGGTGVTYEQYF. Here the CDR3 DNA reads TGTGCCAGCAGTTTGGGCGGGACAGGCGTCACCTACGAGCAGTACTTC.

This chain connects TRBV5-1 to TRBJ2-1; 8 bases map to TRBD2. The CDR3 runs to 15 residues. Germline loops: CDR1 SGHRS, CDR2 YFSETQ. Trimming took 0 bases from V and 8 from J; bases not matched to a gene: 7. The CDR3: CASSLDGGGIYEQFF. CDR3 in DNA: TGCGCCAGCAGCTTGGATGGCGGGGGGATCTATGAGCAGTTCTTC.

The chain carries TRBV30 and TRBJ1-1; no clear D gene. The CDR3 runs 11 residues. Trimming removed 0 bases at V and 7 bases at J, with 6 bases between. Germline assignment: CDR1 GTSNPN and CDR2 SVGIG (reference sequence). The CDR3 nucleotides read TGTGCCTGGAGTGTATTCCGTGAAGCTTTCTTT. Its translation: CAWSVFREAFF.

The V call is TRBV5-1, the J call TRBJ1-5; a possible D gene is TRBD1 (6 bases). This CDR3 spans 16 amino acids. The germline V gene encodes CDR1 SGHRS and CDR2 YFSETQ. V dropped 0 bases and J dropped 6 bases, with 16 bases sitting between them. The CDR3 sequence: CASSLGDLQGSQPQHF. Written as DNA, the CDR3 is TGCGCCAGCAGCTTGGGCGACCTCCAGGGGAGTCAGCCCCAGCATTTT.

V usage is TRBV6-5 and J usage is TRBJ2-7; weak D call: TRBD1 (6 bases). With 10 bases removed from V and 5 bases from J, the gap between germline ends came to 21 bases. The CDR3 runs 14 residues. Germline CDR1 reads MNHEY; CDR2 reads SVGAGI. This CDR3 reads CATTKTGFSNEQYF. CDR3 bases: TGTGCCACCACCAAGACAGGTTTTTCTAACGAGCAGTACTTC.

The chain carries TRBV3-1 (or the pseudogene TRBV3-2) and TRBJ1-5; D call uncertain. CDR3 length: 14 residues. Per the germline V gene, CDR1 is LGHDT and CDR2 is YNNKEL (reference sequence). Trimming pared 1 base from V and 0 bases from J, leaving 4 bases between. Here the CDR3 reads CASSQAVSNQPQHF. DNA for the CDR3: TGTGCCAGCAGCCAAGCGGTTAGCAATCAGCCCCAGCATTTT.